This is a list of T cell receptor beta chains from one sample in a study of T cell repertoires in cytomegalovirus infection. One entry per CDR3 protein results from TCRdb running MiXCR on the reads. The repertoire holds 200,000 or so distinct CDR3 sequences, with roughly 19% as singletons. Specimen: PBMCs. Receptors originate from a human donor in good health (CMV status not recorded). Some clones in this sample may be carry-over from other donors' samples. Both conserved end residues are part of each CDR3. The D gene is left open where the match is weak. Only some rows state a clone size, as once, few, many or a class for expanded clones.

d_call	v_call	clone_size	j_call	cdr3_nt	cdr3_aa
-	TRBV2	-	TRBJ1-1	TGTGCCAGCAGTAACCGGGATTCGAACACTGAAGCTTTCTTT	CASSNRDSNTEAFF
TRBD2	TRBV7-3	-	TRBJ2-3	TGTGCCAGCAGGTTAGCGGGAGTTCGAGATACGCAGTATTTT	CASRLAGVRDTQYF
-	TRBV7-3	-	TRBJ2-7	TGTGCCAGCAGCTTAACGAGGCTGGACGAGCAGTACTTC	CASSLTRLDEQYF
-	TRBV12-3/TRBV12-4	-	TRBJ2-6	TGTGCCAGCAGTTTAAAAGCAGTTGTCTCTGGGGCCAACGTCCTGACTTTC	CASSLKAVVSGANVLTF
-	TRBV13	-	TRBJ1-1	TGTGCCAGCAGCCCCCCTATGGGGAACACTGAAGCTTTCTTT	CASSPPMGNTEAFF
TRBD1	TRBV6-1	many	TRBJ1-5	TGTGCCAGCAGTGAATGGCGGGGGACAGGGAATCAGCCCCAGCATTTT	CASSEWRGTGNQPQHF
TRBD1	TRBV19	few	TRBJ1-5	TGTGCCAGTAGTGGGGGGACAGGACTGAGCAATCAGCCCCAGCATTTT	CASSGGTGLSNQPQHF
TRBD1	TRBV5-1	-	TRBJ2-5	TGCGCCAGCAGCTTCGGACAGGGAGGAGAGACCCAGTACTTC	CASSFGQGGETQYF
-	TRBV5-1	-	TRBJ2-2	TGCGCCAGCAGCCCCCTTACGGGAAACACCGGGGAGCTGTTTTTT	CASSPLTGNTGELFF
-	TRBV5-4	few	TRBJ1-2	TGTGCCAGCAGCCGGGGGCTCCAGGGGAGCTATGGCTACACCTTC	CASSRGLQGSYGYTF
-	TRBV12-3/TRBV12-4	few	TRBJ1-2	TGTGCCAGCAGTTTTACAACCTATGGCTACACCTTC	CASSFTTYGYTF
TRBD1	TRBV25-1	-	TRBJ1-2	TGTGCCAGCAAAATGGCAGGGGGTAACTATGGCTACACCTTC	CASKMAGGNYGYTF
-	TRBV12-3/TRBV12-4	-	TRBJ2-7	TGTGCCAGCACCTTGGGCCTCTACGAGCAGTACTTC	CASTLGLYEQYF
-	TRBV20-1	-	TRBJ1-5	TGCAGTGCTAGTGCTGGAGGAGAGAGCAATCAGCCCCAGCATTTT	CSASAGGESNQPQHF
-	TRBV11-2	few	TRBJ2-1	TGTGCCAGCAGCTTAGATTTAGGGGGAGCTTACAATGAGCAGTTCTTC	CASSLDLGGAYNEQFF
-	TRBV19	few	TRBJ1-5	TGTGCCAGTAGTCCCCATTTCACAGGGTTCAATCAGCCCCAGCATTTT	CASSPHFTGFNQPQHF
-	TRBV12-3/TRBV12-4	-	TRBJ1-1	TGTGCCAGCAGAACTCCCGGGGTGGGGAACACTGAAGCTTTCTTT	CASRTPGVGNTEAFF
-	TRBV2	once	TRBJ1-2	TGTGCCAGCAGTGAAGGAGGGGGATATGGCTACACCTTC	CASSEGGGYGYTF
TRBD2	TRBV7-6	-	TRBJ2-7	TGTGCCAGCAGCTTAGGAGACGGGGGGGTCCACGAGCAGTACTTC	CASSLGDGGVHEQYF
-	TRBV7-6	-	TRBJ1-1	TGTGCCAGCAGCTTACCAGGGATCACTGAAGCTTTCTTT	CASSLPGITEAFF
TRBD1	TRBV29-1	-	TRBJ1-2	TGCAGCGTTGTCTCCGGGACAGGGAAATTGGATGGCTACACCTTC	CSVVSGTGKLDGYTF
TRBD1	TRBV7-2	many	TRBJ1-5	TGTGCCAGCAGTAAGACAGGGTTAAGCAATCAGCCCCAGCATTTT	CASSKTGLSNQPQHF
-	TRBV5-1	-	TRBJ1-3	TGCGCCAGCAGCTTGGGGCAGGGAAACACCATATATTTT	CASSLGQGNTIYF
-	TRBV5-4	few	TRBJ1-1	TGTGCCAGCAGCGGAGGGGGTCTAGTGGGGAACACTGAAGCTTTCTTT	CASSGGGLVGNTEAFF
-	TRBV13	-	TRBJ1-2	TGTGCCAGCAGCTCTACGGGACGGCCTAACTATGGCTACACCTTC	CASSSTGRPNYGYTF
-	TRBV4-1	few	TRBJ2-1	TGCGCCAGCAGCCACACAGAGAATGAGCAGTTCTTC	CASSHTENEQFF
-	TRBV19	-	TRBJ1-5	TGTGCCAGTAGTGCTACACGGGTAACACGCCATCAGCCCCAGCATTTT	CASSATRVTRHQPQHF
-	TRBV19	-	TRBJ1-5	TGTGCCAGTAGTATCGCAGGACAGCGTAGCAATCAGCCCCAGCATTTT	CASSIAGQRSNQPQHF
-	TRBV28	-	TRBJ2-1	TGTGCCAGCAGAGACAGGAACTACGATGAGCAGTTCTTC	CASRDRNYDEQFF
-	TRBV19	-	TRBJ1-1	TGTGCCAGCGAAATCGGACGGTGGAACACTGAAGCTTTCTTT	CASEIGRWNTEAFF
-	TRBV5-1	-	TRBJ2-1	TGCGCCAGCAGCTTACAATTGGGGGATGAGCAGTTCTTC	CASSLQLGDEQFF
TRBD2	TRBV28	-	TRBJ2-3	TGTGCCAGCAGTTCGGCTAGCGGGAGGGGAGCAGATACGCAGTATTTT	CASSSASGRGADTQYF
TRBD2	TRBV19	few	TRBJ2-1	TGTGCCAGCCGGTCCTTACTAGCGGGAGTCTCTCATGAGCAGTTCTTC	CASRSLLAGVSHEQFF
TRBD1	TRBV7-2	many	TRBJ2-3	TGTGCCAGCAGCTTAAACACAGGGGGCCTGGGAGATACGCAGTATTTT	CASSLNTGGLGDTQYF
TRBD2	TRBV12-3/TRBV12-4	-	TRBJ2-1	TGTGCCAGCGCCCGACTAGCGAATTACAATGAGCAGTTCTTC	CASARLANYNEQFF
TRBD1	TRBV27	-	TRBJ2-4	TGTGCCAGCAGTGTGGAAGGGGGCCCCAAAAACATTCAGTACTTC	CASSVEGGPKNIQYF
TRBD1	TRBV28	-	TRBJ2-7	TGTGCCAGCAGTCCGGGACAGAGGAGCCACTTC	CASSPGQRSHF
-	TRBV7-9	-	TRBJ2-7	TGTGCCAGCAGCGAGCTTGGGGGCTACGAGCAGTACTTC	CASSELGGYEQYF
TRBD1	TRBV7-2	many	TRBJ1-4	TGTGCCAGCACCCGGAACAGGGGAAAAGAAAAACTGTTTTTT	CASTRNRGKEKLFF
TRBD1	TRBV28	once	TRBJ2-3	TGTGCCAGCAGTCCTATCCTCGGGACAGGGGTGAATTCAGATACGCAGTATTTT	CASSPILGTGVNSDTQYF
-	TRBV28	many	TRBJ2-2	TGTGCCAGCAGCCGGAGGAGGGAGCTGTTTTTT	CASSRRRELFF
-	TRBV15	few	TRBJ2-3	TGTGCCACCAGCAGACCTGGGGGTCCTATCGATACGCAGTATTTT	CATSRPGGPIDTQYF
-	TRBV5-1	-	TRBJ1-1	TGCGCCAGCACCCTGGGAGAGAACACTGAAGCTTCCTTT	CASTLGENTEASF
-	TRBV7-2	few	TRBJ2-1	TGTGCCAGCAGCTCCGCGGTGGAGCAGTTCTTC	CASSSAVEQFF
TRBD2	TRBV7-2	few	TRBJ2-7	TGTGCCAGCAGCCCTACTAGCGGGAGTGTCTACGAGCAGTACTTC	CASSPTSGSVYEQYF
-	TRBV7-2	many	TRBJ1-1	TGTGCCAGCCGCCAGGGATGGGACACTGAAGCTTTCTTT	CASRQGWDTEAFF
TRBD1	TRBV5-4	-	TRBJ2-1	TGTGCCAGCAGTCCCAGGGGGCAGGGGAAGAGCTCCTACAATGAGCAGTTCTTC	CASSPRGQGKSSYNEQFF